Shown below are 21 T cell receptor beta chains from a single sample sequenced in a study of T-cell memory formation after mild COVID-19. Using its own MiXCR run on the 5' RACE reads, TCRdb lists one record per CDR3 protein. The repertoire has about 360,000 distinct CDR3 sequences, approximately 15% of them found once; the top ten carry around 21%. Material: PBMCs or a T cell subset sorted from them (not recorded which). These receptors came from a man aged 18 to 35 who had mild COVID-19 (a few samples of this study predate the infection). Cell type and time point are not known.

With respect to this clonotype: A junction boundary mismatches the germline segment, possibly from a read error. J is TRBJ1-1 and V is TRBV7-6; no firm D call. Germline CDR1 reads SGHVS; CDR2 reads FNYEAQ. The CDR3 consists of 12 residues. The CDR3 loop reads CASSSPGGRLGF. CDR3 nucleotide sequence: TGTGCCAGCAGCTCCCCCGGAGGGCGGTTGGGGTTT.

The chain couples TRBV6-2 or TRBV6-3 to TRBJ2-5; D gene ambiguous. The CDR3 covers 15 residues. V lost 6 bases, J lost 4 bases, and 18 bases lay in between. Germline CDR1 reads MNHEY; CDR2 reads SVGEGT. CDR3 nucleotide sequence: TGTGCCAGCAGCCTATCGTGGATGGACGGAGAGACCCAGTACTTC. Translating it yields CASSLSWMDGETQYF.

This clonotype was recorded a few times. CDR3 coding DNA: TGTGCCTACTGGCGGGGGACAAGTAATGAGCAGTTCTTC. Protein sequence: CAYWRGTSNEQFF. The chain employs TRBV30 and TRBJ2-1; weak D call: TRBD2 (7 bases). There are 13 residues in the CDR3. Germline V CDR1 and CDR2: GTSNPN, SVGIG (reference sequence). V was shortened by 7 bases and J by 7 bases, with 17 bases between the two germline ends.

This clonotype was detected many times. This chain links TRBV4-1 with TRBJ2-5; D is unclear. In germline, CDR1 is MGHRA, CDR2 YSYEKL. V lost 0 bases, J lost 5 bases, and 4 bases lay in between. The CDR3 covers 12 residues. CDR3 region: CASSQEGETQYF. The CDR3, as DNA: TGCGCCAGCAGCCAAGAAGGGGAGACCCAGTACTTC.

A word on this clonotype: An end of the junction does not agree with germline; a read error may underlie this. V is TRBV20-1 and J is TRBJ1-6; D remains unclear. Germline V gene sequence: CDR1 DFQATT, CDR2 SNEGSKA (reference sequence). There are 8 residues in the CDR3. DNA of the CDR3: TGCAAAATTGATCGCGACCTCTTT. Its translation is CKIDRDLF.

The chain combines TRBV7-6 with TRBJ1-5; D not resolved. V was clipped by 4 bases and J by 5 bases, with 9 bases between them. The CDR3 is 13 amino acids. CDR1 and CDR2 (germline): SGHVS, FNYEAQ. CDR3 amino acids: CASSSVADQPQHF. The CDR3 DNA follows: TGTGCCAGCAGCTCCGTCGCGGATCAGCCCCAGCATTTT.

This clonotype was picked up one time. The chain couples TRBV5-1 to TRBJ1-1; no definite D call. Germline V lookup: CDR1 SGHRS, CDR2 YFSETQ. V lost 5 bases to trimming and J lost 7 bases, with 21 bases between them. CDR3 size: 15 residues. The CDR3 reads CASRKLSGSGLEAFF. The CDR3, as DNA: TGCGCCAGCAGAAAATTAAGCGGGAGCGGACTTGAAGCTTTCTTT.

The chain couples TRBV2 to TRBJ2-7; D is possibly TRBD1 (5 bases). Trimming cost V 4 bases and J 4 bases, with 14 bases left between them. Looked up from germline, CDR1 is SNHLY and CDR2 is FYNNEI. This CDR3 has 14 residues. The CDR3 DNA reads TGTGCCAGCAGTGTTTTAGGGGCTGCATACGAGCAGTACTTC. Residues: CASSVLGAAYEQYF. Drawing the rest from reference TRBV2 and TRBJ2-7, the complete variable domain is EPEVTQTPSHQVTQMGQEVILRCVPISNHLYFYWYRQILGQKVEFLVSFYNNEISEKSEIFDDQFSVERPDGSNFTLKIRSTKLEDSAMYFCASSVLGAAYEQYFGPGTRLTVT.

The chain couples TRBV4-2 to TRBJ2-2, with D perhaps TRBD1 or TRBD2 (6 bases each). V lost 5 bases and J 6 bases, leaving 19 bases between the germline ends. Germline V gene sequence: CDR1 LGHNA, CDR2 YNFKEQ. This CDR3 region has 16 residues. The CDR3 DNA follows: TGTGCCAGCAGCTCCGGTGCAGGGGAGGCTCCCGGGGAGCTGTTTTTT. This encodes CASSSGAGEAPGELFF.

The J gene is TRBJ1-5, the V gene TRBV5-1; 10 bases align to TRBD1. Germline lookup yields CDR1 SGHRS and CDR2 YFSETQ. The V segment lost 0 bases and the J segment 3 bases; nucleotides outside the gene matches: 3. This CDR3 is 16 amino acids long. The CDR3 nucleotides are TGCGCCAGCAGCTTGGCGACAGGGGGCTCCAATCAGCCCCAGCATTTT. Translated: CASSLATGGSNQPQHF. Based on the CDR3 plus reference TRBV5-1 and TRBJ1-5, the full variable domain is KAGVTQTPRYLIKTRGQQVTLSCSPISGHRSVSWYQQTPGQGLQFLFEYFSETQRNKGNFPGRFSGRQFSNSRSEMNVSTLELGDSALYLCASSLATGGSNQPQHFGDGTRLSIL.

Here the CDR3 DNA reads TGCAGCGTTCGCTCGGCGGGAGAAAAACTGTTTTTT. This gives the protein CSVRSAGEKLFF. The rearrangement uses TRBV29-1 and TRBJ1-4; D is uncertain. The length of the CDR3 is 12 residues. Germline values: CDR1 SQVTM, CDR2 ANQGSEA. Deletions cut 5 bases from V and 8 bases from J, with 12 bases between.

The sample holds a few counts of this clonotype. The CDR3 coding sequence is TGTGCCAGTACCACCCAAGGAGGCTCTGGAAACACCATATATTTT. As protein: CASTTQGGSGNTIYF. The chain has TRBV19 and TRBJ1-3, with unresolved D. V lost 7 bases and J lost 0, with 13 bases in between. Germline assignment: CDR1 LNHDA and CDR2 SQIVND (reference sequence). The CDR3 has 15 amino acids.

This rearrangement joins TRBV6-5 to TRBJ2-7, with TRBD1 matching over 10 bases. Germline CDR1 and CDR2: MNHEY and SVGAGI. With 5 bases clipped from V and 4 bases from J, the junction kept 5 bases outside the gene matches. This CDR3 has 14 amino acids. CDR3: CASSHGQGDYEQYF. In DNA, the CDR3 is TGTGCCAGCAGTCACGGACAGGGGGATTACGAGCAGTACTTC.

Many counts were recorded for this clonotype. The V call is TRBV9, the J call TRBJ2-1; 14 nucleotides align to TRBD2. Germline V gives CDR1 SGDLS, CDR2 YYNGEE. J was trimmed by 7 bases and V by 2 bases; bases with no gene match: 5. CDR3 size: 16 residues. In nucleotides, the CDR3 is TGTGCCAGCAGCGTGAGACTAGCGGGGGGGCCGAATGAGCAGTTCTTC. It yields the protein CASSVRLAGGPNEQFF.

This clonotype was counted between two and nine times. CDR3 sequence (DNA): TGTGCCAGCTCGGAAGTAGGGACAGGGCCCCACGTCCTGACTTTC. Encoded protein: CASSEVGTGPHVLTF. The chain uses TRBV18 and TRBJ2-6, with 9 bases lining up with TRBD1. V was pared by 6 bases and J by 11 bases, with 11 bases of the junction left unmatched. The germline CDR1 and CDR2 sequences are KGHSH and LQKENI. This CDR3 spans 15 amino acids.

This clonotype turned up a few times. V gene TRBV6-5 combines with J gene TRBJ2-2; D is unclear. Germline V gene lookup returns CDR1 MNHEY and CDR2 SVGAGI. This CDR3 is built from 11 residues. The ends were cut back, 4 bases at V and 8 bases at J, with 5 bases in the middle. The CDR3 is CASSSVGELFF. In nucleotides, the CDR3 is TGTGCCAGCAGTTCAGTAGGGGAGCTGTTTTTT.

This clonotype was recorded at least ten times. The V gene is TRBV5-4, the J gene TRBJ2-1; D gene unclear. Looked up from germline, CDR1 is SGHNT and CDR2 is YYREEE (reference sequence). V lost 0 bases, J lost 5 bases, and 6 bases lay in between. The CDR3 sequence is 13 residues long. This CDR3 is CASSLGPDNEQFF. The CDR3 DNA follows: TGTGCCAGCAGCTTGGGGCCCGACAATGAGCAGTTCTTC.

The chain joins TRBV24-1 to TRBJ1-5; D call uncertain. The CDR3 contains 13 residues. Between the trimmed V and J ends, which lost 3 bases and 6 bases, there was a span of 8 bases. CDR1 and CDR2 from the germline V gene are KGHDR and SFDVKD. CDR3 in amino acids: CATSDGEGQPQHF. CDR3 nucleotides: TGTGCCACCAGTGATGGGGAGGGTCAGCCCCAGCATTTT.

This clonotype has more than one count but fewer than ten. The chain combines TRBV6-1 with TRBJ2-7, with TRBD1 identical over 9 bases. V was pared by 4 bases and J by 4 bases, with 5 bases of the junction left unmatched. The germline gives CDR1 MNHNS, CDR2 SASEGT. The CDR3 loop spans 14 amino acids. The CDR3 spells CASSVDRGTYEQYF. As DNA, the CDR3 is TGTGCCAGCAGTGTTGACAGGGGGACTTACGAGCAGTACTTC.

V gene TRBV20-1 combines with J gene TRBJ1-2, with 8 nucleotides matching TRBD1. In germline, CDR1 is DFQATT, CDR2 SNEGSKA (reference sequence). After removal of 2 bases from V and 6 bases from J, the junction contained 5 bases not matched to a gene. The CDR3 contains 13 residues. The chain's CDR3 is CSARTSGGDGYTF. The CDR3 DNA is TGCAGTGCTAGAACGTCAGGGGGCGATGGCTACACCTTC.

The V gene is TRBV12-3 or TRBV12-4, the J gene TRBJ2-1, with a tentative D call TRBD2 (5 bases). Trimming stripped 8 bases from V and 5 bases from J, with 19 bases between. The CDR3 spans 15 residues. CDR3 DNA sequence: TGTGCCAGCCGCCTTTATTCCCGGGGAGACAATGAGCAGTTCTTC. It encodes CASRLYSRGDNEQFF.